Listed here are 30 T cell receptor beta chains from one sample, sequenced in a study of CD8 T cells in ankylosing spondylitis. General study results and limits: There was a TCR beta motif, made of roughly eight highly homologous variants, that appeared characteristic of ankylosing spondylitis blood.

Which antigens these TCRs recognize remains unknown. From the 5' RACE reads, TCRdb called clonotypes with MiXCR, one entry per CDR3 protein. The profile shows about 330,000 distinct CDR3 sequences, 8% of them singletons. Sequencing was done on a sample of blood, either unsorted or a sorted T cell fraction (not recorded which). These receptors originate from a male donor with ankylosing spondylitis.

This clonotype was seen a handful of times. The V call is TRBV25-1, the J call TRBJ2-7; TRBD1 matches at 9 bases. CDR1 and CDR2 (germline): MGHDK, SYGVNS. J was trimmed by 3 bases and V by 5 bases; bases with no gene match: 11. This CDR3 comprises 16 residues. CDR3 DNA sequence: TGTGCCAGCAGTACCCAGAAGACAGGGGGAAACTACGAGCAGTACTTC. Protein product: CASSTQKTGGNYEQYF.

In this sample, this clonotype turned up a few times. V gene TRBV12-3 or TRBV12-4 combines with J gene TRBJ1-5; 8 bases map to TRBD1. CDR3 length equals 15 residues. V dropped 5 bases and J dropped 4; count of bases not matched to a gene: 7. CDR3 amino acids: CASSRGQGGNQPQHF. Written as DNA, the CDR3 is TGTGCCAGCAGTCGCGGACAGGGAGGTAATCAGCCCCAGCATTTT.

The sample holds many counts of this clonotype. The genes are TRBV11-2 and TRBJ1-3; possible D gene TRBD1, 5 bases. The CDR3 has 16 residues. The V end was cut by 5 bases, the J end by 0 bases, with 14 bases between. CDR1 and CDR2 (germline): SGHAT, FQNNGV. The CDR3 DNA reads TGTGCCAGCAGCGACTGGAGGGGCAGCTCTGGAAACACCATATATTTT. Its translation: CASSDWRGSSGNTIYF.

This clonotype was counted ten times or more. The chain joins TRBV12-3 or TRBV12-4 to TRBJ1-5; D gene uncertain. Trimming removed 2 bases from V and 11 bases from J, with 19 bases in between. The CDR3 loop spans 15 amino acids. In DNA, the CDR3 is TGTGCCAGCAGTTTAATATTCGGCGCGGAAGGTGCCCAGCATTTT. Its protein is CASSLIFGAEGAQHF.

The chain has TRBV24-1 and TRBJ2-7, with 11 positions matching TRBD1. Per the germline V gene, CDR1 is KGHDR and CDR2 is SFDVKD. This CDR3 has 16 residues. Losses at the gene ends were 4 bases for V and 2 bases for J; bases not matched to a gene: 6. DNA for the CDR3: TGTGCCACCAGTGACCCGGGACAGGGGGTCCCCTACGAGCAGTACTTC. Its translation: CATSDPGQGVPYEQYF.

The CDR3 loop is CSFAGDGEQYF. CDR3 DNA: TGCAGCTTTGCAGGGGATGGCGAGCAGTACTTC. This chain joins TRBV29-1 and TRBJ2-7, with a weak D call TRBD1 (6 bases). This CDR3 is 11 amino acids long. Looked up from germline, CDR1 is SQVTM and CDR2 is ANQGSEA. Trimming left V 8 bases short and J 6 bases short, with 14 bases between.

This chain connects TRBV5-1 to TRBJ1-2; no clear D gene. The germline V and J ends were trimmed by 8 bases and 6 bases, with 20 bases remaining between them. From germline, CDR1 is SGHRS and CDR2 YFSETQ. The CDR3 contains 14 residues. CDR3 nucleotide sequence: TGCGCCAGTTCGATCCTCGGGCCTTTACATGGCTACACCTTC. Protein: CASSILGPLHGYTF.

This clonotype was counted a few times. This chain links TRBV5-1 with TRBJ2-3; the D is unclear. In germline, CDR1 is SGHRS, CDR2 YFSETQ. V was pared by 5 bases and J by 1 base, with 11 bases between. The CDR3 totals 14 residues. The CDR3 loop reads CASRTSRGTDTQYF. CDR3 in DNA: TGCGCCAGCAGGACTTCTCGGGGCACAGATACGCAGTATTTT.

This clonotype was picked up many times. The chain combines TRBV5-1 with TRBJ2-7; D gene unclear. The germline V and J ends were trimmed by 4 bases and 1 base, with 6 bases remaining between them. The germline gives CDR1 SGHRS, CDR2 YFSETQ. CDR3 size: 12 residues. The CDR3 loop is CASSRQSYEQYF. In DNA form, the CDR3 reads TGCGCCAGCAGCAGGCAGTCCTACGAGCAGTACTTC.

CDR3 nucleotide sequence: TGTGCCACCAGCAGTGGGACGACATACACTGAAGCTTTCTTT. It codes for CATSSGTTYTEAFF. This chain joins TRBV15 and TRBJ1-1, with D perhaps matching TRBD1 (5 bases). CDR3 size: 14 residues. Germline CDR1 LNHNV, CDR2 YYDKDF (reference sequence). The V gene lost 3 bases and the J gene lost 3 bases, with 11 bases spanning the gap.

Many counts were recorded for this clonotype. The genes are TRBV14 and TRBJ1-1, with 7 bases matching TRBD1. The CDR3 spans 17 residues. The germline gives CDR1 SGHDN, CDR2 FVKESK. The junction had 13 bases not matched to a gene; V was cut back by 5 bases and J by 1 base. The CDR3 nucleotides read TGTGCCAGCAGCGACAGACAGGGACCCATCCAGAACACTGAAGCTTTCTTT. Translation: CASSDRQGPIQNTEAFF. The full variable domain, rest sourced from reference TRBV14 and TRBJ1-1, is EAGVTQFPSHSVIEKGQTVTLRCDPISGHDNLYWYRRVMGKEIKFLLHFVKESKQDESGMPNNRFLAERTGGTYSTLKVQPAELEDSGVYFCASSDRQGPIQNTEAFFGQGTRLTVV.

This clonotype has a count of ten or more. The rearrangement joins TRBV10-3 to TRBJ2-1, with D perhaps TRBD1 or TRBD2 (6 bases each). Germline-derived CDR1 and CDR2 are ENHRY and SYGVKD. V was shortened by 2 bases and J by 9 bases, with 17 bases between the two germline ends. The CDR3 is made up of 15 amino acids. The CDR3 DNA sequence: TGTGCCATCAGTGAGCAGCCGGGGGCGGGAACTGAGCAGTTCTTC. As protein: CAISEQPGAGTEQFF.

In its sample, this clonotype was seen a few times. The V gene is TRBV28, the J gene TRBJ2-1; 11 bases fit TRBD1. The CDR3 contains 15 residues. V shed 4 bases, J shed 5 bases, and the junction held 4 bases outside the gene matches. CDR1 is MDHEN and CDR2 is SYDVKM in the germline V gene. CDR3 DNA: TGTGCCAGCAGTTCCCGGGGACAGGGGGACAATGAGCAGTTCTTC. Translating it yields CASSSRGQGDNEQFF.

This rearrangement joins TRBV5-1 to TRBJ2-2; D is uncertain. V lost 2 bases to trimming and J lost 1 base, with 18 bases between them. Per germline, CDR1 SGHRS and CDR2 YFSETQ. The CDR3 contains 18 residues. The CDR3 DNA reads as TGCGCCAGCAGCTTTGCGTGGGGAAGTTTTGGGAACACCGGGGAGCTGTTTTTT. Its translation: CASSFAWGSFGNTGELFF.

The chain has TRBV4-2 and TRBJ2-2; 14 nucleotides line up with TRBD2. CDR3 length equals 22 residues. J lost 4 bases, V lost 4 bases, and 20 bases had no gene match. CDR1 and CDR2 (germline): LGHNA, YNFKEQ. The CDR3 DNA sequence: TGTGCCAGCAGCCCATCGAGCGCGACTAGCGGGAGGGCCGGGCGAGGCACCGGGGAGCTGTTTTTT. Residues: CASSPSSATSGRAGRGTGELFF.

The gene calls are TRBV12-3 or TRBV12-4 and TRBJ2-1, with D hard to call. Trimming shortened V by 3 bases and J by 0 bases, and 9 bases separated the two germline ends. CDR3 length: 15 residues. The CDR3 protein is CASSFEASSYNEQFF. The DNA for the CDR3 is TGTGCCAGCAGTTTCGAAGCGAGCTCCTACAATGAGCAGTTCTTC.

The chain recombines TRBV27 with TRBJ2-7, with 9 bases aligning to TRBD1. V dropped 8 bases and J dropped 1; count of bases not matched to a gene: 9. CDR1 MNHEY and CDR2 SMNVEV come from the germline V gene (reference sequence). CDR3 size: 15 residues. CDR3 sequence reads: CASRKPGTGSYEQYF. The CDR3 bases are TGTGCCAGCCGAAAACCCGGGACAGGGTCCTACGAGCAGTACTTC.

A few counts support this clonotype. The rearrangement joins TRBV12-3 or TRBV12-4 to TRBJ2-7; 7 bases are shared with TRBD1. This CDR3 comprises 12 residues. The V gene end was trimmed by 7 bases and the J gene end by 6 bases; junction bases not matched to a gene: 6. In DNA, the CDR3 is TGTGCCAGCAACTCCGGGACAGCCGAGCAGTACTTC. This translates into CASNSGTAEQYF.

This clonotype has only a few counts. The rearrangement links TRBV10-3 to TRBJ1-2; D is unresolved. This CDR3 is 15 amino acids long. Per germline, CDR1 ENHRY and CDR2 SYGVKD. Trimming stripped 0 bases from V and 3 bases from J, with 11 bases between. The DNA for the CDR3 is TGTGCCATCAGTGAGTCGAGGGCGGAATACTATGGCTACACCTTC. It encodes CAISESRAEYYGYTF.

This clonotype was seen more than once but under ten times. This chain joins TRBV7-8 and TRBJ2-5, with 9 positions matching TRBD1. Trimming at V came to 5 bases and at J to 5 bases, leaving 9 bases not matched to a gene. CDR1 is SGHVS, CDR2 FQNEAQ, per germline. CDR3 length equals 15 residues. In DNA form, the CDR3 reads TGTGCCAGCAGCATGACAGGGGGGACCGATGAGACCCAGTACTTC. Amino acid sequence: CASSMTGGTDETQYF.

The sample holds a few counts of this clonotype. This chain connects TRBV5-1 to TRBJ2-5; D may match TRBD1 or TRBD2 (5 bases each). Trimming took 4 bases from V and 4 from J, leaving 11 bases between them. Germline lookup yields CDR1 SGHRS and CDR2 YFSETQ. The CDR3 runs 13 residues. The CDR3 bases are TGCGCCAGCAGCCGGGGCCCGGGAGAGACCCAGTACTTC. Its translation is CASSRGPGETQYF.

This clonotype was counted between two and nine times. The chain joins TRBV7-2 to TRBJ1-3; D is uncertain. The length of the CDR3 is 17 residues. Germline values: CDR1 SGHTA, CDR2 FQGNSA. The V end lost 1 base, the J end lost 0 bases, and 13 bases lay between the germline ends. The chain's CDR3 is CASSLEQVSFSGNTIYF. DNA for the CDR3: TGTGCCAGCAGCTTAGAGCAGGTGTCCTTCTCTGGAAACACCATATATTTT.

In this sample, this clonotype turned up many times. DNA of the CDR3: TGTGCCAGCAGCTTAGAGACTAGCGGGATATACAATGAGCAGTTCTTC. It yields the protein CASSLETSGIYNEQFF. V usage is TRBV7-2 and J usage is TRBJ2-1; 11 nucleotides align to TRBD2. The CDR3 extends over 16 amino acids. Germline CDR1 SGHTA, CDR2 FQGNSA. Trimming cost V 1 base and J 4 bases; bases outside gene matches: 3.

V and J are TRBV29-1 and TRBJ2-2; D unclear. V shed 5 bases and J shed 6 bases, with 1 base lying between them. This CDR3 has 9 residues. Looked up from germline, CDR1 is SQVTM and CDR2 is ANQGSEA. The DNA for the CDR3 is TGCAGCGTTCCCGGGGAGCTGTTTTTT. Protein: CSVPGELFF.

V is TRBV11-2 and J is TRBJ2-7, with 9 bases that match TRBD2. CDR1 is SGHAT and CDR2 is FQNNGV in the germline V gene. CDR3 length equals 15 residues. The J segment lost 4 bases and the V segment lost 6 bases, leaving 10 bases of the junction unmatched. CDR3 sequence: CASRLGLAGRYEQYF. The CDR3, as DNA: TGTGCCAGCAGATTGGGTCTAGCGGGACGGTACGAGCAGTACTTC.

This clonotype occurred a few times. This chain joins TRBV28 and TRBJ2-2; 8 bases map to TRBD1. From germline, CDR1 is MDHEN and CDR2 SYDVKM. V lost 2 bases and J lost 7; bases outside the gene matches: 3. This CDR3 has 14 residues. The DNA of the CDR3 is TGTGCCAGCAGTTTAACACAGGGGGTCGGGGAGCTGTTTTTT. Protein sequence: CASSLTQGVGELFF.

The sample holds many counts of this clonotype. J is TRBJ2-2 and V is TRBV9; D possibly corresponds to TRBD2 (6 bases). The CDR3 spans 15 residues. V lost 0 bases and J lost 0, with 6 bases in between. CDR1 is SGDLS and CDR2 is YYNGEE in the germline V gene. The CDR3 protein is CASSVAGANTGELFF. For the CDR3, the DNA is TGTGCCAGCAGCGTAGCGGGAGCGAACACCGGGGAGCTGTTTTTT.

This clonotype was observed a few times. V usage is TRBV20-1 and J usage is TRBJ1-5, with 9 bases lining up with TRBD1. Germline assignment: CDR1 DFQATT and CDR2 SNEGSKA (reference sequence). Trimming took 3 bases from V and 5 from J; bases not matched to a gene: 11. This CDR3 is built from 16 residues. In DNA, the CDR3 is TGCAGTGCTAGGCCGGGACAGGGAGATACGTATCAGCCCCAGCATTTT. It codes for CSARPGQGDTYQPQHF.

V is TRBV18 and J is TRBJ2-1; 13 positions match TRBD2. Per germline, CDR1 KGHSH and CDR2 LQKENI. V was pared by 5 bases and J by 7 bases, with 5 bases of the junction left unmatched. This CDR3 comprises 15 residues. CDR3 nucleotides: TGTGCCAGCTCATCACTAGCGGGAGGGTTAAATGAGCAGTTCTTC. It specifies CASSSLAGGLNEQFF.

This clonotype has just a few counts. The chain combines TRBV5-1 with TRBJ2-5, with D perhaps TRBD1 or TRBD2 (5 bases each). V lost 8 bases and J 5 bases, leaving 22 bases between the germline ends. Germline lookup yields CDR1 SGHRS and CDR2 YFSETQ. The CDR3 sequence is 15 residues long. The CDR3 bases are TGCGCCAGAGACCGCACGAGGGGCAATACGGAGACCCAGTACTTC. This translates into CARDRTRGNTETQYF.